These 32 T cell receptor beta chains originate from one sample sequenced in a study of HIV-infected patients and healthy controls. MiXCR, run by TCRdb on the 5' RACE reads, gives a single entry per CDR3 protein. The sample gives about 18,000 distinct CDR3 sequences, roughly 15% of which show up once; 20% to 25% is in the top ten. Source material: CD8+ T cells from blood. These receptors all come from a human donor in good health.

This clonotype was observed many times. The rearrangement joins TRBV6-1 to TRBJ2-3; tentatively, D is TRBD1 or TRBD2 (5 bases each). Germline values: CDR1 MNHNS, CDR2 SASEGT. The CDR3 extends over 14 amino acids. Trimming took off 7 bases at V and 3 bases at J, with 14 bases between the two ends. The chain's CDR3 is CASNLGRGTDTQYF. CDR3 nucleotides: TGTGCCAGCAACTTGGGACGGGGAACAGATACGCAGTATTTT.

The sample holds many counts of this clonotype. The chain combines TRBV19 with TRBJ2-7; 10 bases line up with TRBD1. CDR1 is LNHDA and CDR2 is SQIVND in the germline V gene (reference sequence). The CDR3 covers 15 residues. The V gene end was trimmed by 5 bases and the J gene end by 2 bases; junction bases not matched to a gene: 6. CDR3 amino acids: CASSPWTGGPYEQYF. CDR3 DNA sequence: TGTGCCAGTAGTCCTTGGACAGGGGGTCCCTACGAGCAGTACTTC.

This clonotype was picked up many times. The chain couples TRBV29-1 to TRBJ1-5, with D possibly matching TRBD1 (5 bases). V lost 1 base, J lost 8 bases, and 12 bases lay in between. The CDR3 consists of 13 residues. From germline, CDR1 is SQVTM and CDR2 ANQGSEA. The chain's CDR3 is CSVEGGMGEPQHF. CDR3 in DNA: TGCAGCGTTGAAGGGGGTATGGGGGAGCCCCAGCATTTT. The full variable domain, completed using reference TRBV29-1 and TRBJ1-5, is SAVISQKPSRDICQRGTSLTIQCQVDSQVTMMFWYRQQPGQSLTLIATANQGSEATYESGFVIDKFPISRPNLTFSTLTVSNMSPEDSSIYLCSVEGGMGEPQHFGDGTRLSIL.

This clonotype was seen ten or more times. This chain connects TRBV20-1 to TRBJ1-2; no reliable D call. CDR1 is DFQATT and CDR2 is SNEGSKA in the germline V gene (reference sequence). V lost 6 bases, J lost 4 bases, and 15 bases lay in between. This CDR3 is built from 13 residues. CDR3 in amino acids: CSALALDGYGYTF. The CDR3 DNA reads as TGCAGTGCCCTAGCCTTGGACGGCTATGGCTACACCTTC.

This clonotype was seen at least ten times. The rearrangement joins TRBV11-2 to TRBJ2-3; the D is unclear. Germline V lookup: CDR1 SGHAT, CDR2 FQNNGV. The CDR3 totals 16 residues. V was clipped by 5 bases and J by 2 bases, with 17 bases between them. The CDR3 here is CASSVSVSLLTDTQYF. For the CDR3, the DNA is TGTGCCAGCAGCGTTAGTGTCTCCCTACTCACAGATACGCAGTATTTT.

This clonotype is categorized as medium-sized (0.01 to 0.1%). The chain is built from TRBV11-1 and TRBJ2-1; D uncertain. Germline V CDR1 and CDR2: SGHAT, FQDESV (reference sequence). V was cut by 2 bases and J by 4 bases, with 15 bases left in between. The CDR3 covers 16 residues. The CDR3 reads CASSLNPEDLYNEQFF. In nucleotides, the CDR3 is TGTGCCAGCAGCTTAAACCCCGAAGATCTGTACAATGAGCAGTTCTTC.

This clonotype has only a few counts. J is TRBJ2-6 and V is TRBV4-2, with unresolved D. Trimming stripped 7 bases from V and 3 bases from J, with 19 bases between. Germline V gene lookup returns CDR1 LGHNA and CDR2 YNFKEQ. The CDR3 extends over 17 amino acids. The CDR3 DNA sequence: TGTGCCAGCACCCCCGATTGGGAACGTCGTGGGGCCAACGTCCTGACTTTC. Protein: CASTPDWERRGANVLTF.

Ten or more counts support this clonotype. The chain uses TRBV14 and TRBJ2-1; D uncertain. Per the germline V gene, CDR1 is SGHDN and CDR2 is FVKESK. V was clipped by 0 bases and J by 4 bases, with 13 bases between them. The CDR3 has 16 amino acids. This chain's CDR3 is CASSQDEDDSYNEQFF. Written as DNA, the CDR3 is TGTGCCAGCAGCCAAGATGAGGACGACTCTTACAATGAGCAGTTCTTC.

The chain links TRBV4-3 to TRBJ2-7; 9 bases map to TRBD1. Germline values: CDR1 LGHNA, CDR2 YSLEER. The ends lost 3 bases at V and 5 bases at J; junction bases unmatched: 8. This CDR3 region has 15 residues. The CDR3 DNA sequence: TGCGCCAGCAGCCAGACCGACAGGGGGTTTGACGAGCAGTACTTC. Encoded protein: CASSQTDRGFDEQYF.

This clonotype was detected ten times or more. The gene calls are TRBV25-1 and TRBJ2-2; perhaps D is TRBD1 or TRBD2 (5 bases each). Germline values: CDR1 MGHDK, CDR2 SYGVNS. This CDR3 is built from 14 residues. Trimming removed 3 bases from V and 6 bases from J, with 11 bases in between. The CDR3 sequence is CASSDQGVAGELFF. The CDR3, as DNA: TGTGCCAGCAGTGACCAGGGAGTAGCCGGGGAGCTGTTTTTT.

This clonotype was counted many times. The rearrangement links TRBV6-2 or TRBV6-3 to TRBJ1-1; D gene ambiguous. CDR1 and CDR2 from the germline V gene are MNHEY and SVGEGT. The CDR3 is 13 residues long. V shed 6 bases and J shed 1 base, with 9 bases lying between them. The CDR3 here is CASSKQQNTEAFF. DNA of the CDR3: TGTGCCAGCAGCAAACAGCAGAACACTGAAGCTTTCTTT.

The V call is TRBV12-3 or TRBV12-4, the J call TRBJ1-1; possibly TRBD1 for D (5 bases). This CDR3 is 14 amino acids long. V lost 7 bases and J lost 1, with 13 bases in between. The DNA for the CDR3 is TGTGCCAGCACCCTGGGACGGGCGAACACTGAAGCTTTCTTT. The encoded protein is CASTLGRANTEAFF.

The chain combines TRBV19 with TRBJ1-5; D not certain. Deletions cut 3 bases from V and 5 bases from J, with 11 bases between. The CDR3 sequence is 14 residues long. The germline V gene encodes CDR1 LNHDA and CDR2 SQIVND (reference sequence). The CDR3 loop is CASSISGDYQPQHF. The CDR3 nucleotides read TGTGCCAGTAGTATTTCAGGAGACTATCAGCCCCAGCATTTT.

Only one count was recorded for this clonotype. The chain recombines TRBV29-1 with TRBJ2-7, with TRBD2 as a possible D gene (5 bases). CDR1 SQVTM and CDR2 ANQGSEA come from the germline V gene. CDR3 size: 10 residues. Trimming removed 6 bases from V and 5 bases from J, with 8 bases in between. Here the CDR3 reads CSVGGNEQYF. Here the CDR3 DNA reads TGCAGCGTCGGAGGAAACGAGCAGTACTTC.

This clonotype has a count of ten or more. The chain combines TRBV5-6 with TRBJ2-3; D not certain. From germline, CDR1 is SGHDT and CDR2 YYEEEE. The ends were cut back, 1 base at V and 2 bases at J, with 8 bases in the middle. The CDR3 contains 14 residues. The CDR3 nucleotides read TGTGCCAGCAGCTTGTATAGCCTCACAGATACGCAGTATTTT. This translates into CASSLYSLTDTQYF.

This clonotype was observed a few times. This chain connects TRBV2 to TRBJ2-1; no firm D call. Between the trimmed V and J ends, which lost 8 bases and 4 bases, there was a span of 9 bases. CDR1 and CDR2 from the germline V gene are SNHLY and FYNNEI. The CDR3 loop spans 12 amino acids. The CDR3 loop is CASFSDYNEQFF. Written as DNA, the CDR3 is TGTGCCAGCTTCTCCGATTACAATGAGCAGTTCTTC.

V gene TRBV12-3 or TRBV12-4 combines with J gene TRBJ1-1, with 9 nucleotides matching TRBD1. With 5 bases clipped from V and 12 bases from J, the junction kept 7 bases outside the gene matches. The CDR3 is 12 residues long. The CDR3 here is CASSARQGGSFF. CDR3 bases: TGTGCCAGCAGTGCCCGACAGGGGGGGTCTTTCTTT.

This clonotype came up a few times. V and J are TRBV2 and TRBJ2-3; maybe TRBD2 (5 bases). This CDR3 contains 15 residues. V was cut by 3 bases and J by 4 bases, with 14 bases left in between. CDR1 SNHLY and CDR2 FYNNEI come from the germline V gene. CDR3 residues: CASSDLRVEADTQYF. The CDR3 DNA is TGTGCCAGCAGTGATTTGCGGGTAGAAGCAGATACGCAGTATTTT. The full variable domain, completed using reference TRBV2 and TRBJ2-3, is EPEVTQTPSHQVTQMGQEVILRCVPISNHLYFYWYRQILGQKVEFLVSFYNNEISEKSEIFDDQFSVERPDGSNFTLKIRSTKLEDSAMYFCASSDLRVEADTQYFGPGTRLTVL.

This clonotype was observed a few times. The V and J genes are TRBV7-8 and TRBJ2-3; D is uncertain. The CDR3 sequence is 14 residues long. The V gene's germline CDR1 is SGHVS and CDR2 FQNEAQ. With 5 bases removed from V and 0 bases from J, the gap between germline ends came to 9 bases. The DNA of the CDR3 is TGTGCCAGCAGCCATGACGCTAGCACAGATACGCAGTATTTT. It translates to CASSHDASTDTQYF.

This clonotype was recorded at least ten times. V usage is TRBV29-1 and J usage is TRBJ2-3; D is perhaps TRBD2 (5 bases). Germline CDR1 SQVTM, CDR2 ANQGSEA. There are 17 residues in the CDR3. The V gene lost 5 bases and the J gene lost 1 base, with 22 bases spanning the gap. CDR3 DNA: TGCAGCGTTTACGCATTTGAGGAGAGGGTTGGCACAGATACGCAGTATTTT. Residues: CSVYAFEERVGTDTQYF.

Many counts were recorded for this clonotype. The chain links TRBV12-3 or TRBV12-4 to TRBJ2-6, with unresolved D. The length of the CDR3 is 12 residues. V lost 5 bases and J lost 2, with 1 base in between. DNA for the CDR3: TGTGCCAGCAGTCCTGGGGCCAACGTCCTGACTTTC. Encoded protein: CASSPGANVLTF.

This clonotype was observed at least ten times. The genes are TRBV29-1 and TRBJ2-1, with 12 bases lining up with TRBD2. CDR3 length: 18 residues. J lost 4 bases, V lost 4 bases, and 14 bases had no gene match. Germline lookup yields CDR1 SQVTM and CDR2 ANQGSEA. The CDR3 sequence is CSVAGASGRAGSYNEQFF. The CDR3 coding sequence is TGCAGCGTTGCTGGGGCTAGCGGGAGGGCCGGTTCGTACAATGAGCAGTTCTTC.

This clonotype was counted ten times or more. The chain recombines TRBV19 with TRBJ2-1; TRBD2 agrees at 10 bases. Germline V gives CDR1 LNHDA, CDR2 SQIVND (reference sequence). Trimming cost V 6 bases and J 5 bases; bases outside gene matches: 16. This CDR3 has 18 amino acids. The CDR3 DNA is TGTGCCAGTAGGCTAGGGAGGATAGCGGGAGGAGTCGACAATGAGCAGTTCTTC. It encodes CASRLGRIAGGVDNEQFF.

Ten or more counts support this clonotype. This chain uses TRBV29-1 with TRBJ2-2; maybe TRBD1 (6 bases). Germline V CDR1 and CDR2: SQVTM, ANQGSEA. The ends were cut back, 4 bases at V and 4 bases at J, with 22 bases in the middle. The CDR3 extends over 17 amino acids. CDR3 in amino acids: CSVVEQGGWQVTGELFF. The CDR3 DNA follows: TGCAGCGTTGTTGAACAGGGCGGGTGGCAAGTCACCGGGGAGCTGTTTTTT.

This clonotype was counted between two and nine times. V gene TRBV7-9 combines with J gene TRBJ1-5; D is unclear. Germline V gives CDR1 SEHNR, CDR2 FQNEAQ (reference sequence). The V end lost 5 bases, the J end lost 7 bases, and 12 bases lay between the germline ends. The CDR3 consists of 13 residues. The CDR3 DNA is TGTGCCAGCAGCCTCCCGGGGATCCAGCCCCAGCATTTT. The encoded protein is CASSLPGIQPQHF. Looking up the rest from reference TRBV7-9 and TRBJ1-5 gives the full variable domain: DTGVSQNPRHKITKRGQNVTFRCDPISEHNRLYWYRQTLGQGPEFLTYFQNEAQLEKSRLLSDRFSAERPKGSFSTLEIQRTEQGDSAMYLCASSLPGIQPQHFGDGTRLSIL.

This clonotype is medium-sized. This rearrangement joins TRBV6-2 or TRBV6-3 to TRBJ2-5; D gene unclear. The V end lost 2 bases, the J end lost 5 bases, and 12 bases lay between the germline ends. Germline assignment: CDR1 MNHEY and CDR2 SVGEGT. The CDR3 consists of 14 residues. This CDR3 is CASSYGSEEETQYF. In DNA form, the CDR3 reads TGTGCCAGCAGTTACGGTTCTGAGGAGGAGACCCAGTACTTC.

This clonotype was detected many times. Here the CDR3 reads CASSQATSGAAYTQYF. The CDR3 DNA reads TGCGCCAGCAGCCAAGCGACTAGCGGGGCTGCTTATACGCAGTATTTT. The V call is TRBV4-3, the J call TRBJ2-3; 11 bases agree with TRBD2. J gave up 7 bases and V 1 base, and 7 bases lay outside the gene matches. The germline gives CDR1 LGHNA, CDR2 YSLEER. The CDR3 contains 16 residues.

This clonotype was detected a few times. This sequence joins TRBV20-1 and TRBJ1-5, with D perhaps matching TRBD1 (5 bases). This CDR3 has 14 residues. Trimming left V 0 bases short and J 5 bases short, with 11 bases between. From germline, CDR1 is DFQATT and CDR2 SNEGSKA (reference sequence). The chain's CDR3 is CSARDPGEHQPQHF. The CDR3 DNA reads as TGCAGTGCTAGAGATCCGGGGGAACATCAGCCCCAGCATTTT.

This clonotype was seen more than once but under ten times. CDR3 amino acids: CSARGAGSGTEAFF. The CDR3 bases are TGCAGTGCTAGAGGTGCCGGGTCGGGCACTGAAGCTTTCTTT. The V gene is TRBV20-1, the J gene TRBJ1-1; D unclear. V dropped 1 base and J dropped 4 bases, with 13 bases sitting between them. Germline lookup yields CDR1 DFQATT and CDR2 SNEGSKA (reference sequence). This CDR3 has 14 amino acids.

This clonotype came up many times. The CDR3 is CSVVILSTDTQYF. The CDR3 DNA reads as TGCAGCGTTGTTATTCTTTCCACAGATACGCAGTATTTT. The chain employs TRBV29-1 and TRBJ2-3; D unclear. The CDR3 sequence is 13 residues long. Germline CDR1 and CDR2: SQVTM and ANQGSEA. V was trimmed by 4 bases and J by 2 bases, leaving 10 bases between them.

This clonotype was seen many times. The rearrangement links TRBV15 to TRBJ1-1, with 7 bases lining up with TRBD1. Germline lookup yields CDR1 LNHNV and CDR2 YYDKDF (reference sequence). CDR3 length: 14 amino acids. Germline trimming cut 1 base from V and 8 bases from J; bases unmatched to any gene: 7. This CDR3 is CATSRGTGDREAFF. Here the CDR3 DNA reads TGTGCCACCAGCAGAGGAACAGGGGACCGGGAAGCTTTCTTT.

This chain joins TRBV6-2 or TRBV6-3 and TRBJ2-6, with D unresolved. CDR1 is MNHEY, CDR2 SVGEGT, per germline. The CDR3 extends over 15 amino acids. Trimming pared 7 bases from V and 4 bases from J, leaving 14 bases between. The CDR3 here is CASISLPSGANVLTF. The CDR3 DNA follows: TGTGCCAGCATCAGCCTCCCTTCCGGGGCCAACGTCCTGACTTTC.